This is a list of T cell receptor beta chains from one sample in a study of blood T cell repertoires in COVID-19. The assay was immunoSEQ multiplex PCR, and TCRdb's table has in-frame clones only and misses some. The sample contains some 180,000 clones, more than 75% of which appear only once. The material sequenced was PBMCs or T cells enriched from blood (not recorded which). These receptor sequences come from a man aged 55-75 years who had been exposed to COVID-19. Each CDR3 is given with its conserved first and last residue. The D gene is left open where the match is weak. Size tells how often a clone was seen (once, few, many) or the class of an expanded clone, and some rows leave it out.

D gene	V gene	clone size	J gene	CDR3 protein	CDR3 DNA
NA	TRBV6-5	NA	TRBJ1-5	CASIPIEFSNQPQHF	TGTGCCAGCATCCCGATAGAATTTAGCAATCAGCCCCAGCATTTT
NA	TRBV7-8	NA	TRBJ2-7	CASSLAGAYEQYF	TGTGCCAGCAGCTTAGCAGGAGCCTACGAGCAGTACTTC
TRBD2	TRBV5-6	NA	TRBJ2-1	CASSLGLAGAGGSYNEQFF	TGTGCCAGCAGCTTGGGACTAGCGGGAGCTGGGGGATCCTACAATGAGCAGTTCTTC
TRBD1	TRBV7-2	NA	TRBJ2-2	CASSLAGTESGELFF	TGTGCCAGCAGCTTAGCCGGGACAGAGAGCGGGGAGCTGTTTTTT
TRBD1	TRBV4-1	NA	TRBJ1-5	CASSQRTGGSNQPQHF	TGCGCCAGCAGCCAGAGGACAGGGGGGAGCAATCAGCCCCAGCATTTT
TRBD1	TRBV19	NA	TRBJ2-2	CASRQDRSNTGELFF	TGTGCCAGTAGGCAGGACAGGTCGAACACCGGGGAGCTGTTTTTT
TRBD1	TRBV10-3	NA	TRBJ1-4	CATRQGGEKLFF	TGTGCCACCCGACAGGGAGGCGAAAAACTGTTTTTT
NA	TRBV6-5	NA	TRBJ1-3	CASSPDISGNTIYF	TGTGCCAGCAGCCCAGACATCTCTGGAAACACCATATATTTT
NA	TRBV11-2	NA	TRBJ1-2	CASSLTSGYTF	TGTGCCAGCAGCCTGACATCCGGCTACACCTTC
TRBD1	TRBV27	NA	TRBJ1-3	CASRGAGQGTGNTIYF	TGTGCCAGCCGTGGTGCTGGACAGGGAACTGGAAACACCATATATTTT
TRBD2	TRBV4-1	NA	TRBJ2-2	CASSPLGSGKNSGELFF	TGCGCCAGCAGCCCACTAGGTAGCGGGAAAAACTCCGGGGAGCTGTTTTTT
TRBD2	TRBV7-2	NA	TRBJ2-3	CASSLRPSGREITQYF	TGTGCCAGCAGCTTACGGCCTAGCGGGAGGGAGATCACGCAGTATTTT
NA	TRBV30	NA	TRBJ2-7	CAWSGVPSEQYF	TGTGCCTGGAGTGGAGTCCCTTCCGAGCAGTACTTC
NA	TRBV3-1/TRBV3-2	NA	TRBJ1-6	CASSHSRANSPLHF	TGTGCCAGCAGCCACTCCAGGGCTAATTCACCCCTCCACTTT
NA	TRBV9	NA	TRBJ2-1	CASSVRPSTSSYNEQFF	TGTGCCAGCAGCGTCCGACCTAGCACCAGCTCCTACAATGAGCAGTTCTTC
NA	TRBV11-2	few	TRBJ2-7	CASSLGWHVYEQYF	TGTGCCAGCAGCTTAGGATGGCACGTCTACGAGCAGTACTTC
NA	TRBV27	once	TRBJ1-2	CASSLAGKQGGYTF	TGTGCCAGCAGTTTGGCCGGGAAGCAAGGCGGCTACACCTTC
NA	TRBV27	few	TRBJ2-3	CARGTGGGGTQYF	TGTGCCCGCGGGACTGGGGGGGGCGGGACGCAGTATTTT